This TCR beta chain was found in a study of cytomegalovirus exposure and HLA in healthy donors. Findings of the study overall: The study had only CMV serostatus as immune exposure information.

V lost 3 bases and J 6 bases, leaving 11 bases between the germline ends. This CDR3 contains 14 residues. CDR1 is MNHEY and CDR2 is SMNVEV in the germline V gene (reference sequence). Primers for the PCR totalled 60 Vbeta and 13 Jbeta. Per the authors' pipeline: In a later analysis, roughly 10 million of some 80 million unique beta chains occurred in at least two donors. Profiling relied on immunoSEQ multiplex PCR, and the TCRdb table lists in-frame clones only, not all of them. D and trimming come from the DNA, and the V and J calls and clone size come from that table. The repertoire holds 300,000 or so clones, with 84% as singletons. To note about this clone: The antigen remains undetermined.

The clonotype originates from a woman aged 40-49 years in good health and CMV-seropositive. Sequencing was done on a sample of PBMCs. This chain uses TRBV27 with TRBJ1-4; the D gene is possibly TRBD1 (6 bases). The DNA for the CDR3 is TGTGCCAGCAGTTTCCGAGGGGGGGATGAAAAACTGTTTTTT. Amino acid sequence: CASSFRGGDEKLFF.